The 21 T cell receptor beta chains given below trace back to one sample, sequenced in a study of blood T cell repertoires in COVID-19. Measured with immunoSEQ multiplex PCR; TCRdb has only the in-frame clones, and not every one. The sample yields over 70,000 clones, 70% to 85% seen once. Sequenced: peripheral blood. These receptors all come from a woman aged 60-75 years with acute or convalescent COVID-19.

This sequence joins TRBV5-1 and TRBJ1-2, with TRBD1 identical over 10 bases. Germline V gives CDR1 SGHRS, CDR2 YFSETQ. J was trimmed by 7 bases and V by 0 bases; bases with no gene match: 3. CDR3 length: 14 amino acids. CDR3 sequence reads: CASSLEGTGAGYTF. CDR3 nucleotide sequence: TGCGCCAGCAGCTTGGAAGGGACAGGGGCTGGCTACACCTTC. Supplemented by reference TRBV5-1 and TRBJ1-2, the full variable domain reads KAGVTQTPRYLIKTRGQQVTLSCSPISGHRSVSWYQQTPGQGLQFLFEYFSETQRNKGNFPGRFSGRQFSNSRSEMNVSTLELGDSALYLCASSLEGTGAGYTFGSGTRLTVV.

The gene calls are TRBV27 and TRBJ1-6; D not resolved. The CDR3 consists of 18 residues. Trimming stripped 5 bases from V and 5 bases from J, with 22 bases between. In germline, CDR1 is MNHEY, CDR2 SMNVEV (reference sequence). The chain's CDR3 is CASSPFRPPGFHNSPLHF. CDR3 sequence (DNA): TGTGCCAGCAGTCCCTTCCGCCCTCCGGGATTTCATAATTCACCCCTCCACTTT.

The V call is TRBV28, the J call TRBJ2-7; 9 nucleotides line up with TRBD2. The CDR3 runs 17 residues. Germline values: CDR1 MDHEN, CDR2 SYDVKM. The J segment lost 0 bases and the V segment lost 6 bases, leaving 12 bases of the junction unmatched. The CDR3 is CASSSGGLGPSSYEQYF. The CDR3 DNA is TGTGCCAGCAGCAGCGGGGGGCTGGGCCCGAGCTCCTACGAGCAGTACTTC.

This clone has a single count. This chain uses TRBV2 with TRBJ1-3; D call uncertain. The CDR3 has 12 amino acids. Per the germline V gene, CDR1 is SNHLY and CDR2 is FYNNEI. V lost 10 bases to trimming and J lost 0 bases, with 7 bases between them. The CDR3 sequence is CATQVSGNTIYF. Written as DNA, the CDR3 is TGTGCCACCCAGGTCTCTGGAAACACCATATATTTT.

This clone was found a few times. CDR3 amino acids: CASSQGKVEFFF. DNA for the CDR3: TGTGCCAGCAGCCAAGGAAAGGTGGAGTTTTTCTTT. The chain links TRBV6-5 to TRBJ1-1; D remains unclear. CDR3 length equals 12 residues. Germline V gene sequence: CDR1 MNHEY, CDR2 SVGAGI. V lost 6 bases and J 13 bases, leaving 18 bases between the germline ends.

This clone has a single count. J is TRBJ1-2 and V is TRBV9, with 9 bases fitting TRBD1. Germline trimming cut 4 bases from V and 8 bases from J; bases unmatched to any gene: 15. The CDR3 is 16 amino acids. Germline loops: CDR1 SGDLS, CDR2 YYNGEE. CDR3 in DNA: TGTGCCAGCAGCCGAGATCCGGGACAGGGCAATGGAGGCTACACCTTC. Protein product: CASSRDPGQGNGGYTF.

V gene TRBV29-1 combines with J gene TRBJ1-2; tentative D call: TRBD1 (6 bases). Germline lookup yields CDR1 SQVTM and CDR2 ANQGSEA. V was cut by 6 bases and J by 6 bases, with 20 bases left in between. The CDR3 has 14 amino acids. This chain's CDR3 is CSVRLTGRGDGYTF. The CDR3 DNA is TGCAGCGTCCGACTGACAGGTCGGGGAGATGGCTACACCTTC.

This chain uses TRBV28 with TRBJ1-2; tentative D call: TRBD1 (5 bases). There are 16 residues in the CDR3. Germline V gene lookup returns CDR1 MDHEN and CDR2 SYDVKM. V was cut by 3 bases and J by 6 bases, with 20 bases left in between. DNA for the CDR3: TGTGCCAGCAGTTTTTCTTCAGGGAATTTGTATCATGGCTACACCTTC. It encodes CASSFSSGNLYHGYTF.

This chain joins TRBV19 and TRBJ1-2; 11 nucleotides line up with TRBD1. V lost 7 bases to trimming and J lost 8 bases; unmatched junction nucleotides: 9. Germline V gene data show CDR1 as LNHDA and CDR2 as SQIVND (reference sequence). The CDR3 consists of 14 residues. The CDR3 sequence: CASTQDRGLGGYTF. The DNA of the CDR3 is TGTGCCAGTACTCAGGACAGGGGGCTTGGAGGCTACACCTTC.

The CDR3 DNA is TGCGCCAGCAGCCCGGGACAAGAATACTCTGGAAACACCATATATTTT. This sequence encodes CASSPGQEYSGNTIYF. V is TRBV5-1 and J is TRBJ1-3; a weak D match, TRBD1 (6 bases). Germline V gene sequence: CDR1 SGHRS, CDR2 YFSETQ. The CDR3 runs 16 residues. Trimming left V 4 bases short and J 0 bases short, with 14 bases between. The full variable domain, in which reference TRBV5-1 and TRBJ1-3 provide the parts outside the CDR3, is KAGVTQTPRYLIKTRGQQVTLSCSPISGHRSVSWYQQTPGQGLQFLFEYFSETQRNKGNFPGRFSGRQFSNSRSEMNVSTLELGDSALYLCASSPGQEYSGNTIYFGEGSWLTVV.

CDR3 sequence: CASSQFSGERTGELFF. The CDR3 DNA sequence: TGTGCCAGCAGCCAATTTTCGGGGGAGAGAACCGGGGAGCTGTTTTTT. The chain is built from TRBV3-1 (or the pseudogene TRBV3-2) and TRBJ2-2; possibly TRBD2 for D (6 bases). CDR1 and CDR2 (germline): LGHDT, YNNKEL (reference sequence). Trimming shortened V by 2 bases and J by 5 bases, and 15 bases separated the two germline ends. This CDR3 is built from 16 residues.

J is TRBJ1-4 and V is TRBV12-3 or TRBV12-4, with 10 bases matching TRBD1. This CDR3 is built from 13 residues. V lost 5 bases, J lost 8 bases, and 2 bases stayed unmatched. This CDR3 reads CASSRTGGEKLFF. As DNA, the CDR3 is TGTGCCAGCAGTCGGACAGGGGGGGAAAAACTGTTTTTT.

Written as DNA, the CDR3 is TGTGCCAGCAGCCCCATGGGAGAAGGTCAAGAGACCCAGTACTTC. Protein: CASSPMGEGQETQYF. The chain recombines TRBV28 with TRBJ2-5, with TRBD2 as a possible D gene (5 bases). The CDR3 consists of 15 residues. Germline CDR1 MDHEN, CDR2 SYDVKM. Trimming pared 6 bases from V and 2 bases from J, leaving 16 bases between.

The chain combines TRBV7-9 with TRBJ1-5; 7 nucleotides align to TRBD1. This CDR3 is built from 14 residues. The J segment lost 7 bases and the V segment lost 6 bases, leaving 9 bases of the junction unmatched. Germline assignment: CDR1 SEHNR and CDR2 FQNEAQ (reference sequence). CDR3 sequence reads: CASSSQTGTQPQHF. The DNA of the CDR3 is TGTGCCAGCAGTTCCCAGACAGGGACCCAGCCCCAGCATTTT.

The rearrangement uses TRBV19 and TRBJ2-2, with 11 bases matching TRBD2. Trimming at V came to 0 bases and at J to 7 bases, leaving 1 base not matched to a gene. This CDR3 contains 15 residues. Germline V gives CDR1 LNHDA, CDR2 SQIVND (reference sequence). The DNA for the CDR3 is TGTGCCAGTAGTATAGAACTAGCGGGAGTCGGGGAGCTGTTTTTT. This codes for CASSIELAGVGELFF.

This chain connects TRBV29-1 to TRBJ2-7; 7 bases map to TRBD2. With 3 bases clipped from V and 9 bases from J, the junction kept 5 bases outside the gene matches. This CDR3 is 11 amino acids long. Germline lookup yields CDR1 SQVTM and CDR2 ANQGSEA. The DNA of the CDR3 is TGCAGCGTTGAGGGGGGGATCGGGCAGTACTTC. Amino acid sequence: CSVEGGIGQYF.

The table lists this clone with a count of one. The rearrangement uses TRBV10-3 and TRBJ2-5; TRBD2 might be the D (6 bases). CDR3 length: 15 amino acids. In germline, CDR1 is ENHRY, CDR2 SYGVKD. V was cut by 5 bases and J by 4 bases, with 17 bases left in between. Here the CDR3 DNA reads TGTGCCATCAGTCGGCGAACGGGGGTCGGAGAGACCCAGTACTTC. Its protein is CAISRRTGVGETQYF.

The chain carries TRBV29-1 and TRBJ2-2; 13 bases match TRBD2. Trimming cost V 7 bases and J 5 bases; bases outside gene matches: 4. Germline V gives CDR1 SQVTM, CDR2 ANQGSEA. The CDR3 is 14 amino acids. CDR3 DNA sequence: TGCAGCGCCGGGACTAGCGGGGTTACCGGGGAGCTGTTTTTT. The encoded protein is CSAGTSGVTGELFF.

In this sample, this clone turned up once. The CDR3 loop is CASSPSGNWNTEAFF. CDR3 DNA sequence: TGCGCCAGCAGCCCTAGTGGCAATTGGAACACTGAAGCTTTCTTT. The chain has TRBV4-1 and TRBJ1-1; D not certain. The CDR3 runs to 15 residues. Trimming removed 4 bases at V and 1 base at J, with 13 bases between. Germline V gene sequence: CDR1 MGHRA, CDR2 YSYEKL.

This clone turned up a few times. V and J are TRBV19 and TRBJ1-4; 7 bases line up with TRBD1. Germline lookup yields CDR1 LNHDA and CDR2 SQIVND (reference sequence). CDR3 length equals 12 residues. V lost 4 bases and J lost 11; bases outside the gene matches: 4. The CDR3 nucleotides are TGTGCCAGTAGTACGACAGGGAGGAAACTGTTTTTT. It encodes CASSTTGRKLFF.

This clone was detected once. J is TRBJ2-7 and V is TRBV5-1; possibly TRBD1 for D (7 bases). The CDR3 has 15 amino acids. V was cut by 0 bases and J by 6 bases, with 16 bases left in between. CDR1 is SGHRS, CDR2 YFSETQ, per germline. The CDR3 protein is CASSLDRGGPGEQYF. CDR3 DNA sequence: TGCGCCAGCAGCTTGGACAGGGGAGGACCGGGCGAGCAGTACTTC.